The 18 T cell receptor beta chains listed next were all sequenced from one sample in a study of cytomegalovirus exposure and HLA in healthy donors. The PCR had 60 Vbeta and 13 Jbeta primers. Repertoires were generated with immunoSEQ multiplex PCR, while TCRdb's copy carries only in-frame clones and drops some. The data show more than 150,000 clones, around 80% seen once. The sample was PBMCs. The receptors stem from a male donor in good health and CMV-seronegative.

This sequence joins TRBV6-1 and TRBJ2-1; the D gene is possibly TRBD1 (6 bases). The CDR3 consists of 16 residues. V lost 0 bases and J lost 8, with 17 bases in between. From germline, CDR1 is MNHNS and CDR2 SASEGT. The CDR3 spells CASSEASRGIGDEQFF. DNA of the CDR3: TGTGCCAGCAGTGAAGCGAGTAGGGGGATAGGTGATGAGCAGTTCTTC.

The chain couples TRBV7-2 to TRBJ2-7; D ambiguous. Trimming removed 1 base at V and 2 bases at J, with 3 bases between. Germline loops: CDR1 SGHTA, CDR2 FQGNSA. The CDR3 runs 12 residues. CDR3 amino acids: CASSLDTYEQYF. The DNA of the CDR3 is TGTGCCAGCAGCTTAGATACCTACGAGCAGTACTTC.

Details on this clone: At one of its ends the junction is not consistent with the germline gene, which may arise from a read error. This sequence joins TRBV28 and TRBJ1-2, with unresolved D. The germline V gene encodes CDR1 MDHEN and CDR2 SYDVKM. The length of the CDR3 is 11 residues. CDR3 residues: CALQDSTNWIF. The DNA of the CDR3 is TGTGCCCTTCAGGACTCCACCAATTGGATCTTC.

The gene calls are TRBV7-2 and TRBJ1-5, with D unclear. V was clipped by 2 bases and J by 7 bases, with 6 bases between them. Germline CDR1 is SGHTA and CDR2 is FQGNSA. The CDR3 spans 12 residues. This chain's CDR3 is CASSLSEQPQHF. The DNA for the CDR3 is TGTGCCAGCAGCTTATCGGAGCAGCCCCAGCATTTT.

The DNA of the CDR3 is TGTGCCAGCAGCTCCCAGGTACTCTCTGGAAACACCATATATTTT. Protein product: CASSSQVLSGNTIYF. The V call is TRBV7-8, the J call TRBJ1-3; no firm D call. Germline V CDR1 and CDR2: SGHVS, FQNEAQ. Trimming removed 4 bases at V and 0 bases at J, with 10 bases between. CDR3 length equals 15 residues.

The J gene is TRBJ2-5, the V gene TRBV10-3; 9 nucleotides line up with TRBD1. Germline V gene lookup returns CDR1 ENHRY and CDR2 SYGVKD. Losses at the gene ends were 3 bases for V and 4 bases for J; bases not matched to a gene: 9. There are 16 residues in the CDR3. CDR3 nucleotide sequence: TGTGCCATCAGTGATCCTCCGGGACAGGGTGGAGAGACCCAGTACTTC. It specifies CAISDPPGQGGETQYF.

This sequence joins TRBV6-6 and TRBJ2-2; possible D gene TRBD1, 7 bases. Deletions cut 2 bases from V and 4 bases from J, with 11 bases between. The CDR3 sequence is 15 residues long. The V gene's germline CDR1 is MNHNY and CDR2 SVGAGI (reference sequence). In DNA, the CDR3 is TGTGCCAGCAGTTACCCCCAGGGGGGCACCGGGGAGCTGTTTTTT. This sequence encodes CASSYPQGGTGELFF.

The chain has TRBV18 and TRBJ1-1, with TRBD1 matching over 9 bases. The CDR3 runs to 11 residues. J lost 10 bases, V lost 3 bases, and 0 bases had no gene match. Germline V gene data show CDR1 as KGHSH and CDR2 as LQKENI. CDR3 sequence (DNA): TGTGCCAGCTCACCGGGACAGGGAGCTTTCTTT. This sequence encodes CASSPGQGAFF.

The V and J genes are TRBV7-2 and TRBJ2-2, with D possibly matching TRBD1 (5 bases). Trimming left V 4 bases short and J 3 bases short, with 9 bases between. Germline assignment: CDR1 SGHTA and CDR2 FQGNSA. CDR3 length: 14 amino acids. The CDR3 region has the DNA TGTGCCAGCAGCTCCGACAGCTACACCGGGGAGCTGTTTTTT. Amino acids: CASSSDSYTGELFF.

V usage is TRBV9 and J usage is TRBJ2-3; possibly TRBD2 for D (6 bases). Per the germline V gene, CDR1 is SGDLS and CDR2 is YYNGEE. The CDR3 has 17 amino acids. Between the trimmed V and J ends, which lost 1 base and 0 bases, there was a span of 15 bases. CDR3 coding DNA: TGTGCCAGCAGCGTAAAGGGGAGCGGGTTTAGCACAGATACGCAGTATTTT. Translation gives CASSVKGSGFSTDTQYF.

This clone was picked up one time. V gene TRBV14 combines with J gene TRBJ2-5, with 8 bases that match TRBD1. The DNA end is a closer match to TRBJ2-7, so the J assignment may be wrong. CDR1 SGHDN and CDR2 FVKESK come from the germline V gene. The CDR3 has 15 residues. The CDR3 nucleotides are TGTGCCAGCAGCCAAGTCAACAGGGGGGACTACGAGCAGTACTTC. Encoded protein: CASSQVNRGDYEQYF.

The CDR3 protein is CASSEQKNTEAFF. CDR3 DNA sequence: TGCGCCAGCAGTGAACAGAAGAACACTGAAGCTTTCTTT. This chain uses TRBV10-2 with TRBJ1-1; D is undetermined. With 3 bases removed from V and 1 base from J, the gap between germline ends came to 6 bases. Germline loops: CDR1 WSHSY, CDR2 SAAADI. This CDR3 has 13 residues.

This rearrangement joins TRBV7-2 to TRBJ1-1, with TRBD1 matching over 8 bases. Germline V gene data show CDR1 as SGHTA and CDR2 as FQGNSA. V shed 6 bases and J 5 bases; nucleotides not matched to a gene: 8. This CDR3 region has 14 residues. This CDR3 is CASSLDRGRTEAFF. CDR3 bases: TGTGCCAGCAGTCTCGACAGGGGTCGAACTGAAGCTTTCTTT. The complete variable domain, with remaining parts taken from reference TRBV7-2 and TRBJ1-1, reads GAGVSQSPSNKVTEKGKDVELRCDPISGHTALYWYRQSLGQGLEFLIYFQGNSAPDKSGLPSDRFSAERTGGSVSTLTIQRTQQEDSAVYLCASSLDRGRTEAFFGQGTRLTVV.

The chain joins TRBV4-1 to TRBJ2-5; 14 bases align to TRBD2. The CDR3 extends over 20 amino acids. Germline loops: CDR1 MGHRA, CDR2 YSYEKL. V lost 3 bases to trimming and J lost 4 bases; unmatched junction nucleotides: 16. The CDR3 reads CASSQGPPGLAGVEGETQYF. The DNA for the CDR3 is TGCGCCAGCAGCCAGGGGCCCCCGGGACTAGCGGGAGTAGAGGGAGAGACCCAGTACTTC.

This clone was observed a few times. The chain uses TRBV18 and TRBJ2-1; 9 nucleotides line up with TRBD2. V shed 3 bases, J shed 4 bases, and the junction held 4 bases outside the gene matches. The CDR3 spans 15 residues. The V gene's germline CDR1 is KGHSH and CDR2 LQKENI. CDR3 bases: TGTGCCAGCTCACCTGGTACTAGCGGGTACAATGAGCAGTTCTTC. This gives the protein CASSPGTSGYNEQFF.

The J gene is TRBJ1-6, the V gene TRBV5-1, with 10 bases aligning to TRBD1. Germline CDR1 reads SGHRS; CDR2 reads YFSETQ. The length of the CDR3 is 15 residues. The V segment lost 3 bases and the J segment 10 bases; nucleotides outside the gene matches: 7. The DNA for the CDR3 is TGCGCCAGCAGCTACACCTGGGACAGGGGATCACCCCTCCACTTT. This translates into CASSYTWDRGSPLHF.

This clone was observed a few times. In nucleotides, the CDR3 is TGTGCCAGCAGTTACAGGGGGACCTACGAGCAGTACTTC. Translated, it gives CASSYRGTYEQYF. The rearrangement joins TRBV6-6 to TRBJ2-7; D possibly corresponds to TRBD1 (6 bases). Deletions cut 2 bases from V and 2 bases from J, with 7 bases between. The germline gives CDR1 MNHNY, CDR2 SVGAGI (reference sequence). The CDR3 totals 13 residues.

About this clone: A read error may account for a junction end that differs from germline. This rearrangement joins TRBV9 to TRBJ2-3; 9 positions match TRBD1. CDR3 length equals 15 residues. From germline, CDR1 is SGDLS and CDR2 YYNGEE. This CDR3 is CASGVRQGGTDTQYF. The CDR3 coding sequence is TGTGCCAGCGGCGTCCGACAGGGGGGAACAGATACGCAGTATTTT.